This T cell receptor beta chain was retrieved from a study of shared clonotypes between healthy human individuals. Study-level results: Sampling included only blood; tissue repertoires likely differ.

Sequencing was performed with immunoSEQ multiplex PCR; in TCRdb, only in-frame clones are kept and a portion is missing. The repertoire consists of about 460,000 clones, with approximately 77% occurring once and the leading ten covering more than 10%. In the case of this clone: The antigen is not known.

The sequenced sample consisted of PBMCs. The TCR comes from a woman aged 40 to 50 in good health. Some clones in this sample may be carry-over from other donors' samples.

The CDR3 DNA follows: TGTGCCAGCAGCTCGGGGCATCAAGGGGAGACCCAGTACTTC. Its protein is CASSSGHQGETQYF. The rearrangement joins TRBV7-9 to TRBJ2-5, with D perhaps matching TRBD1 or TRBD2 (5 bases each). This CDR3 contains 14 residues. The germline V and J ends were trimmed by 4 bases and 5 bases, with 14 bases remaining between them. CDR1 and CDR2 (germline): SEHNR, FQNEAQ (reference sequence).